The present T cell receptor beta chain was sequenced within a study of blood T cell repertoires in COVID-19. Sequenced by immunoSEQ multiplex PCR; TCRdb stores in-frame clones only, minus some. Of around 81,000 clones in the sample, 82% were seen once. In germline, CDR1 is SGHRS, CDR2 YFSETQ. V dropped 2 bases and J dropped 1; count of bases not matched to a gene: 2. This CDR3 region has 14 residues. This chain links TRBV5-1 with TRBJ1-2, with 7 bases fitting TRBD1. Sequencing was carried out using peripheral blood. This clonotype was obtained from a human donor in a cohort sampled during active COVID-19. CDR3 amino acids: CASSLQGLNYGYTF. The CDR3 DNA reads TGCGCCAGCAGCTTACAGGGGCTTAACTATGGCTACACCTTC.